The sequence of this T cell receptor (beta chain) was determined in a study of identical twins. Using its own MiXCR run on the 5' RACE reads, TCRdb lists one record per CDR3 protein. The sample carries roughly 570,000 distinct CDR3 sequences, over 8.5% recorded once. This clonotype was observed at least ten times. Its target is unknown. V dropped 5 bases and J dropped 7 bases, with 11 bases sitting between them. Germline loops: CDR1 SEHNR, CDR2 FQNEAQ (reference sequence). The CDR3 loop spans 13 amino acids. The study's findings and limits: Out-of-frame beta chain sequences displayed weaker excess sharing between twins. Beta clonotypes that were abundant in cord blood contained fewer insertions, a pattern absent from memory repertoires. The study drew conclusions from cross-sectional statistical analysis, not from following the same donors. For out-of-frame alpha sequences shared by twins, low generation probability was in excess.

These records were also assigned to another study, of yellow fever vaccine responses in identical twins.

This chain uses TRBV7-9 with TRBJ1-4, with no clear D. This clonotype was sampled from a woman under 30 in good health. The sequencing sample was made of PBMCs. CDR3: CASSPPSGEKLFF. The DNA for the CDR3 is TGTGCCAGCAGCCCCCCTTCTGGTGAAAAACTGTTTTTT.